Listed here are 7 T cell receptor beta chains from one sample, sequenced in a study of tumor-infiltrating lymphocytes in primary liver carcinoma. Taking about 20-31 mg of unsorted bulk tissue, the authors co-extracted RNA and DNA. Starting from roughly 540 ng of total RNA, TCR beta cDNA was produced with a primer in the constant region. Three nested multiplex PCR rounds, a slightly modified ARM-PCR method, built the TCR beta libraries. Running 9 to 10 cycles apiece, the first two PCR rounds relied on TRBV1-TRBV30 forward primers together with a C-beta reverse primer. TCRdb fed the multiplex PCR reads into MiXCR, producing one record per CDR3 protein. The data contain about 78,000 distinct CDR3 sequences, 60% to 80% of them singletons. Sequencing was done on a sample of liver tumor tissue from sampling region 4. Subset in this sample: tumor region T4, right-lateral pole. These receptor sequences come from a woman in her sixties or seventies with primary liver carcinoma and hepatitis B virus infection.

Remarks on this clonotype: Compared with germline, one end of the junction differs, possibly owing to a read error. The chain is built from TRBV6-6 and TRBJ1-5; 7 positions agree with TRBD1. Germline CDR1 MNHNY, CDR2 SVGAGI (reference sequence). The CDR3 sequence is 14 residues long. The CDR3 region is CASNRDRINQPQHF. CDR3 DNA sequence: TGTGCAAGCAATCGGGACAGAATCAATCAGCCCCAGCATTTT.

As regards this clonotype: Since no conserved phenylalanine or tryptophan closes the CDR3, a read error is the likely cause. The rearrangement links TRBV12-3 or TRBV12-4 to TRBJ2-2, with TRBD2 as a possible D gene (6 bases). This CDR3 comprises 14 residues. The DNA of the CDR3 is TGTGCCAGCGGTTTTGGATCGGTGGGCGGGGAACTGTTTTGT. As protein: CASGFGSVGGELFC.

Points on this clonotype: A read error may account for a junction end that differs from germline. The chain recombines TRBV6-6 with TRBJ1-1, with unresolved D. This CDR3 region has 16 residues. CDR1 and CDR2 (germline): MNHNY, SVGAGI (reference sequence). CDR3: CASLPVREWVNTEAFF. The CDR3 DNA sequence: TGTGCCAGCCTCCCCGTTCGTGAGTGGGTGAACACTGAAGCTTTCTTC.

This clonotype has a handful of counts. The chain couples TRBV7-9 to TRBJ2-7; 8 bases match TRBD2. CDR3 length equals 15 residues. Trimming at V came to 5 bases and at J to 4 bases, leaving 10 bases not matched to a gene. Germline V CDR1 and CDR2: SEHNR, FQNEAQ (reference sequence). CDR3 sequence: CASSDNHRLAYEQYF. Here the CDR3 DNA reads TGTGCCAGCAGCGACAACCACCGACTAGCGTACGAGCAGTACTTC.

This clonotype was seen a handful of times. Its ends do not fully match the called genes, so a read error is possible. This chain uses TRBV11-3 with TRBJ2-1; maybe TRBD2 (5 bases). The germline V gene has CDR1 SGHNT and CDR2 YENEEA. This CDR3 region has 16 residues. CDR3 nucleotide sequence: TGTACCAGCAGCTTAGGTGGCGAACTAGGGCGAAATGGGCAGTTCTTC. This encodes CTSSLGGELGRNGQFF.

Of note for this clonotype: A read error may produce the germline difference seen at one junction end. This chain uses TRBV29-1 with TRBJ1-1; D perhaps matches TRBD1 (5 bases). This CDR3 has 14 amino acids. Germline assignment: CDR1 SQVTM and CDR2 ANQGSEA. The CDR3 DNA is TGCAGCGTTACCCGCAGGGCCACGGACACTGAACCTTTCTTT. It codes for CSVTRRATDTEPFF.

This chain links TRBV29-1 with TRBJ2-3; D is ambiguous. Trimming took off 8 bases at V and 15 bases at J, with 18 bases between the two ends. Germline CDR1 SQVTM, CDR2 ANQGSEA. The CDR3 length is 10 residues. The CDR3 here is CSTNTDMQYF. In DNA form, the CDR3 reads TGCAGCACTAACACAGATATGCAATATTTT.